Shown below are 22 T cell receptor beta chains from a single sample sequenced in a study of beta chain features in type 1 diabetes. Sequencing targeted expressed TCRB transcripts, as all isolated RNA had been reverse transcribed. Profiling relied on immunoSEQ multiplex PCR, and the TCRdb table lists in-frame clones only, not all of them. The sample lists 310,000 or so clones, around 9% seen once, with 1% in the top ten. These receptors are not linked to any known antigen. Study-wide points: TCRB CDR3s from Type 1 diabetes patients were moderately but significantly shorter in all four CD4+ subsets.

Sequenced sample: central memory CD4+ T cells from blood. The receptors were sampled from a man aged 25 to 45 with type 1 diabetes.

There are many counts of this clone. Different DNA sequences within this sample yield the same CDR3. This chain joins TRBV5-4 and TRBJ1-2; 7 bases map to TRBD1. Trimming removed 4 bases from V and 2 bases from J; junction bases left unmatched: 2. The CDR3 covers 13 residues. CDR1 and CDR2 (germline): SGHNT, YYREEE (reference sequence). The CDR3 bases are TGTGCCAGCAGCCCGGACAGGAACTATGGCTACACCTTC. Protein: CASSPDRNYGYTF.

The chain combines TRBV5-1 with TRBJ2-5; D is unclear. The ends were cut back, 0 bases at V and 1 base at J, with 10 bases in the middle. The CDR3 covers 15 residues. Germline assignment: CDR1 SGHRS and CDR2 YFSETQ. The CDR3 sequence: CASSLGRRVQETQYF. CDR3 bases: TGCGCCAGCAGCTTGGGTCGGCGAGTCCAAGAGACCCAGTACTTC.

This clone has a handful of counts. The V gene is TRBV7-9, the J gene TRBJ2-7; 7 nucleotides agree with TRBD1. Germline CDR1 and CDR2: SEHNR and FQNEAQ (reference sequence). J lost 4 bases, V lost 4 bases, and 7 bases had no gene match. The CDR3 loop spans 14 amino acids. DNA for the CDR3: TGTGCCAGCAGCTCGCTCGGACAGGTTTACGAGCAGTACTTC. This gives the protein CASSSLGQVYEQYF.

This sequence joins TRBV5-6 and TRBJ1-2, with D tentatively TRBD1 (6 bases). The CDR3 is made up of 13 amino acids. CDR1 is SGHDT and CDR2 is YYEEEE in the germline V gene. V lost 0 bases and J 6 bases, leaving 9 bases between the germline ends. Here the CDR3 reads CASSLGTENGYTF. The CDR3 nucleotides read TGTGCCAGCAGCTTGGGGACAGAAAATGGCTACACCTTC.

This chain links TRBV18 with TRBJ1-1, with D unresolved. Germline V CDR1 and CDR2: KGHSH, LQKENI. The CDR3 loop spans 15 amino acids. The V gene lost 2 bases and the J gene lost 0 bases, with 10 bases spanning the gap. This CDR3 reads CASSPGLSMNTEAFF. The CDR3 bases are TGTGCCAGCTCACCAGGACTGAGCATGAACACTGAAGCTTTCTTT. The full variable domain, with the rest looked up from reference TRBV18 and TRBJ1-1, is NAGVMQNPRHLVRRRGQEARLRCSPMKGHSHVYWYRQLPEEGLKFMVYLQKENIIDESGMPKERFSAEFPKEGPSILRIQQVVRGDSAAYFCASSPGLSMNTEAFFGQGTRLTVV.

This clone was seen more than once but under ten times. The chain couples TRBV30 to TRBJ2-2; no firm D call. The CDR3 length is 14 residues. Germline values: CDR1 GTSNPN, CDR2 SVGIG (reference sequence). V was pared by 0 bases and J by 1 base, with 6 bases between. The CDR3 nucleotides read TGTGCCTGGAGTGTTAACCGGAACACCGGGGAGCTGTTTTTT. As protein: CAWSVNRNTGELFF.

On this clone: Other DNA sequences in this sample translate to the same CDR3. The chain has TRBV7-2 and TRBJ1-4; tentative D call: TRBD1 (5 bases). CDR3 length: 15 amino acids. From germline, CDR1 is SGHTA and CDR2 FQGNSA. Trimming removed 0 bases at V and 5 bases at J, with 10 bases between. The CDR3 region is CASSLALTENEKLFF. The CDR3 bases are TGTGCCAGCAGCTTAGCGCTGACAGAGAATGAAAAACTGTTTTTT.

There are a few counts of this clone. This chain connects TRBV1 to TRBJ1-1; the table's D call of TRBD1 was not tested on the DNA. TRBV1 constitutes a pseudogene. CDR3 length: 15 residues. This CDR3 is CTSSQPTGRNTEAFF. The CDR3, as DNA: TGCACCAGCAGCCAGCCCACAGGGCGGAACACTGAAGCTTTCTTT.

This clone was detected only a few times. The CDR3 bases are TGTGCCAGCAGAGGACAGGGGTCCTACAATGAGCAGTTCTTC. Translated: CASRGQGSYNEQFF. The chain recombines TRBV27 with TRBJ2-1; 9 bases match TRBD1. The CDR3 runs to 14 residues. After removal of 6 bases from V and 1 base from J, the junction contained 1 base not matched to a gene. Germline V gene sequence: CDR1 MNHEY, CDR2 SMNVEV (reference sequence).

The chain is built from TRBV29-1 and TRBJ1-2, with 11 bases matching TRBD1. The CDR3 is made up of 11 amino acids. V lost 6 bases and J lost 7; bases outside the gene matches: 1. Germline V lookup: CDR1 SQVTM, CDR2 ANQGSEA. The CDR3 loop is CSVGTGGGYTF. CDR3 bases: TGCAGCGTGGGGACAGGGGGTGGCTACACCTTC.

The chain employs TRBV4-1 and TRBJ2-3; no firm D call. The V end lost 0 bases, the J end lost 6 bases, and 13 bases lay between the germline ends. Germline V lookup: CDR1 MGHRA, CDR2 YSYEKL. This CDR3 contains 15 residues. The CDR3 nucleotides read TGCGCCAGCAGCCAAGAGGACGGACCTTGGGATACGCAGTATTTT. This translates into CASSQEDGPWDTQYF.

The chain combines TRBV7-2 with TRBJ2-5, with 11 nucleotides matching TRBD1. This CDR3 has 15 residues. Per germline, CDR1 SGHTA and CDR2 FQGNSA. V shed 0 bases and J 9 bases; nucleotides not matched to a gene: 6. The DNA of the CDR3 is TGTGCCAGCAGCTTAGCAGGGGACAGGGGGATGGCCCAGTACTTC. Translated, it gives CASSLAGDRGMAQYF.

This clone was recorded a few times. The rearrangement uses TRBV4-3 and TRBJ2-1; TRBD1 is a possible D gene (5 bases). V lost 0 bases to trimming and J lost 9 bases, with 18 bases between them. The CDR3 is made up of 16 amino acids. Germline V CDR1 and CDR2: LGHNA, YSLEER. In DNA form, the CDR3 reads TGCGCCAGCAGCCAAGATCATTTAGGGGCGCTAGGTGAGCAGTTCTTC. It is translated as CASSQDHLGALGEQFF.

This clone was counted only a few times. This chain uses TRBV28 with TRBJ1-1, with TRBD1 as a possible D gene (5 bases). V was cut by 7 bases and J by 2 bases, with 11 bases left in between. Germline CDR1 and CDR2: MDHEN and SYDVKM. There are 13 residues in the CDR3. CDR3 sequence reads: CASTGRANTEAFF. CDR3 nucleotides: TGTGCCAGCACGGGACGGGCCAACACTGAAGCTTTCTTT.

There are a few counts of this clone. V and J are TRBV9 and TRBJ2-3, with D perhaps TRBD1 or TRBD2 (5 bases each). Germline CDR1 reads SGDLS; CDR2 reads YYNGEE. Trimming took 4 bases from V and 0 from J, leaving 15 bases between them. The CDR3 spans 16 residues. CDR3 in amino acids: CASSPMGTASTDTQYF. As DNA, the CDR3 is TGTGCCAGCAGCCCGATGGGGACGGCAAGCACAGATACGCAGTATTTT. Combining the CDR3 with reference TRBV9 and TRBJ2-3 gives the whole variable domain DSGVTQTPKHLITATGQRVTLRCSPRSGDLSVYWYQQSLDQGLQFLIQYYNGEERAKGNILERFSAQQFPDLHSELNLSSLELGDSALYFCASSPMGTASTDTQYFGPGTRLTVL.

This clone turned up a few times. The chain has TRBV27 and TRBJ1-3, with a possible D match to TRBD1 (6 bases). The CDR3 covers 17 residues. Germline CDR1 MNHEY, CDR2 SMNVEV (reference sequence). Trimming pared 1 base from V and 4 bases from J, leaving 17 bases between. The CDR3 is CASSLYRVRPKGNTIYF. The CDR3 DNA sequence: TGTGCCAGCAGTTTATACAGGGTGAGACCTAAAGGAAACACCATATATTTT.

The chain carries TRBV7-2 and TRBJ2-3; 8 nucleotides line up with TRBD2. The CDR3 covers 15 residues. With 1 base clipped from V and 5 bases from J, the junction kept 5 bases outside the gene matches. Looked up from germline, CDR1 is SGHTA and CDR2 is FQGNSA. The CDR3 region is CASSLDSGGGDTQYF. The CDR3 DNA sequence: TGTGCCAGCAGCTTAGACAGCGGGGGTGGAGATACGCAGTATTTT.

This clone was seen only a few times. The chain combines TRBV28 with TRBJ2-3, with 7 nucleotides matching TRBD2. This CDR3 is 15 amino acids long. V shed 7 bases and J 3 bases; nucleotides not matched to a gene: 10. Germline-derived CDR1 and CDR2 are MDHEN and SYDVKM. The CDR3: CASTPGGAGTDTQYF. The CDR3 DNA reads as TGTGCCAGCACCCCTGGGGGAGCGGGGACAGATACGCAGTATTTT.

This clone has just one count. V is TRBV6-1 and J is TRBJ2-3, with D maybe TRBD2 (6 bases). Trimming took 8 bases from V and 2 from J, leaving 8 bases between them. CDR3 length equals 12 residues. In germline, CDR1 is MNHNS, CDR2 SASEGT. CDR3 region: CASGRNTDTQYF. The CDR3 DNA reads TGTGCCAGCGGGAGGAACACAGATACGCAGTATTTT.

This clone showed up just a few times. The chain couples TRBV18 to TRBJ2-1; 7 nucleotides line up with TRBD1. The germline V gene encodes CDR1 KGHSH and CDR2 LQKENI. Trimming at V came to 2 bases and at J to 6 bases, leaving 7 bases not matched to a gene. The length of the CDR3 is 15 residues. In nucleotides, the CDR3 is TGTGCCAGCTCACCAGACAGGGTGATTGGCAATGAGCAGTTCTTC. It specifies CASSPDRVIGNEQFF.

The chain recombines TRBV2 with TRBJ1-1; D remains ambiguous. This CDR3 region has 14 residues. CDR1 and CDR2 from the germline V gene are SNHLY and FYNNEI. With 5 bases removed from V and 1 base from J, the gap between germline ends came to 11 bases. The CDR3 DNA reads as TGTGCCAGCAGTCAGCAGGCCGGGAACACTGAAGCTTTCTTT. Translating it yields CASSQQAGNTEAFF.

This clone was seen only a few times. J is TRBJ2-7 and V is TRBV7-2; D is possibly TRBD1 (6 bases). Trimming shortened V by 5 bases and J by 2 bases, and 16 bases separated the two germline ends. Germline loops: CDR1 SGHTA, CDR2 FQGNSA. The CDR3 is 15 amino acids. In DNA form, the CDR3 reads TGTGCCAGCAGCCCCCAACCAGGGGCAGCCTACGAGCAGTACTTC. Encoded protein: CASSPQPGAAYEQYF.